Sequencing of this T cell receptor beta chain was carried out in a study of OX40 agonist ivuxolimab in advanced cancers. Notes on the research overall: Ivuxolimab was a fully human IgG2 agonistic monoclonal antibody targeting the costimulatory receptor OX40 (CD134). Of the approximately 50 dose-escalation patients, hepatocellular carcinoma was present in around 20, melanoma in about 15, renal cell carcinoma in 9 and head and neck cancer in 9. Peripheral TCRbeta sequencing aimed to test whether ivuxolimab altered TCR sequence diversity and caused clonal T-cell expansion. Prior anti-PD-1, anti-PD-L1 or anti-CTLA-4 therapy was permitted, and checkpoint inhibitors had been received by 40% to 50% of dose-escalation patients. The dose-escalation cohort was about 86% male with a mean age of 60 years, ranging from about 20 to 85. The paper reports the monotherapy dose-escalation portion (N ≈ 52 patients) of the phase I ivuxolimab trial. Intravenous ivuxolimab was administered to patients every 2 weeks at six dose levels: 0.01, 0.1, 0.3, 1.5, 3 and 10 mg/kg. Partial responses occurred in three dose-escalation patients: two with cutaneous melanoma and one with hepatocellular carcinoma. What the authors observed across the whole study: At doses of 0.1 to 3.0 mg/kg, clonal expansion of both CD4+ and CD8+ blood T cells was observed from baseline to week 6. After ivuxolimab, more expanded clones were found on average in CD8+ T cells than in CD4+ T cells. In the 0.1-3.0 mg/kg groups, partial responders had among the lowest normalized peripheral clonal expansion, particularly in CD8+ T cells. The antigen specificity of the peripheral T cells that underwent clonal expansion was not determined. Low levels of normalized T-cell clonal expansion were also seen in some nonresponding patients.

Based on the germline V gene (reference sequence), the CDR1 and CDR2 sequences are WNHNN and SYGVQD. From cysteine to phenylalanine, the CDR3 is 15 amino acids long. Only the CDR3 DNA stays, 45 bases, in frame from base 1. The germline V and J ends show losses of 5 bases and 9 bases respectively, and no gene match explains 11 bases of the junction. Genomic DNA was isolated from the sorted cells so that the TCRbeta CDR3 region could be sequenced. TCRbeta CDR3 regions were sequenced using the immunoSEQ Assay. This immuneACCESS table, as held by TCRdb, lists in-frame sequences with V and J called but not all clones. Of the missing ones, under half trace to an unresolved V gene in checked studies; the others have no known cause. This sample lists tens of thousands of clones; 88% were detected once. Of the sample, 0.95% to 1.3% is held by the ten largest clones. Patients with autoimmune disease history or receiving systemic immunosuppression were excluded from the trial. Peripheral blood for TCR sequencing was drawn from every dose cohort at baseline, at cycle 4 day 1 and at cycle 7 day 1. The samples were drawn from a first-in-human, open-label, multicenter phase I dose-escalation trial of ivuxolimab. Adults with locally advanced or metastatic melanoma, renal cell, hepatocellular, or head and neck squamous cell carcinoma were enrolled in the trial. CD4+ and CD8+ T cells were sorted separately from peripheral blood before TCR sequencing.

To note about this clone: Its target antigen remains unknown. Base-call qualities are not available, and no considerably larger clone is one nucleotide away.

The receptor comes from an adult with an advanced solid tumor such as melanoma, head and neck, liver or kidney cancer. Sample: CD4+ or CD8+ T cells sorted from blood, taken in a trial of the OX40 agonist ivuxolimab. The sequence is built from TRBV10-1 and TRBJ2-3; TRBD2 aligns with 10 central bases. The CDR3 amino acid sequence is: CASSFTGTSEETQYF. The nucleotide sequence reads as follows: TGCGCCAGCAGTTTTACCGGGACTAGCGAAGAGACGCAGTATTTT.